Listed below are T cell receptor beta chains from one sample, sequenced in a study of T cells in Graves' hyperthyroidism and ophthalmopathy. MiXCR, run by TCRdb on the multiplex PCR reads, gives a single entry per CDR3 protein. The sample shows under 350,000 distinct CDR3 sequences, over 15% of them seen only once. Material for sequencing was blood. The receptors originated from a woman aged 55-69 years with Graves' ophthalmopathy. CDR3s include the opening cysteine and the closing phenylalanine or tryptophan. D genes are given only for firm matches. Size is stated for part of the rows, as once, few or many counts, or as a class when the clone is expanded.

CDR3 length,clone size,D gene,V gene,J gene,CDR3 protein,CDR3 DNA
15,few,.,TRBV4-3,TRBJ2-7,CASSQDLARTYEQYF,TGCGCCAGCAGCCAAGATTTGGCCAGGACGTACGAGCAGTACTTC
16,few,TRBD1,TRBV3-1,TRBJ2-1,CASSSVLGTGNNEQFF,TGTGCCAGCAGCTCCGTTTTAGGGACAGGGAACAATGAGCAGTTCTTC
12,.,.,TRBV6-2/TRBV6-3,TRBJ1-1,CASSHPNTEAFF,TGTGCCAGCAGTCATCCGAACACTGAAGCTTTCTTT
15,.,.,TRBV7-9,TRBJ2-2,CASSQPNGRAGELFF,TGTGCCAGCAGCCAACCGAACGGGAGAGCCGGGGAGCTGTTTTTT
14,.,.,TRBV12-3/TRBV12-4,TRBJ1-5,CASSLPGGSKPQHF,TGTGCCAGCAGTCTACCCGGTGGCAGTAAGCCCCAGCATTTT
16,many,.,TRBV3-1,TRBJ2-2,CASSTRLGQNTGELFF,TGTGCCAGCAGCACCCGTCTGGGTCAGAACACCGGGGAGCTGTTTTTT
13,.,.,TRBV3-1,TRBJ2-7,CASSPTLRYEQYF,TGTGCCAGCAGCCCCACCCTCCGGTACGAGCAGTACTTC
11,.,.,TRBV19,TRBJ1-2,CASRGDYGYTF,TGTGCCAGTAGGGGCGACTATGGCTACACCTTC
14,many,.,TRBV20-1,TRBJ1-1,CSATRGLGDTEAFF,TGCAGTGCAACCAGGGGCCTCGGGGACACTGAAGCTTTCTTT
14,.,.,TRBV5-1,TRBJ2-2,CASRRDFGAGELFF,TGCGCCAGCAGGAGGGACTTCGGTGCCGGGGAGCTGTTTTTT
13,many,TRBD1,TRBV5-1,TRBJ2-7,CASSLTGDYEQYF,TGCGCCAGCAGCTTGACAGGGGACTACGAGCAGTACTTC
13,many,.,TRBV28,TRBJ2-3,CASSLPSGDTQYF,TGTGCCAGCAGTTTACCGTCTGGCGATACGCAGTATTTT
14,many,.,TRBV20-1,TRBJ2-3,CSARAGGNTDTQYF,TGCAGTGCTAGAGCTGGTGGAAACACAGATACGCAGTATTTT
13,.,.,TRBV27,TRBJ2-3,CASSFQRTDTQYF,TGTGCCAGCAGTTTCCAACGTACAGATACGCAGTATTTT
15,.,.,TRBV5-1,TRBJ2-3,CASSFHGENTDTQYF,TGCGCCAGCAGCTTTCACGGGGAAAACACAGATACGCAGTATTTT
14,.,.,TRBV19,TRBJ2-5,CASSIGRAQETQYF,TGTGCCAGTAGTATAGGCAGGGCCCAAGAGACCCAGTACTTC
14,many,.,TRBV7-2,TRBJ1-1,CASSFGGGNTEAFF,TGTGCCAGCAGCTTTGGGGGCGGGAACACTGAAGCTTTCTTT
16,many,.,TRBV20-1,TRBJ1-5,CSARRGDRGGNQPQHF,TGCAGTGCCCGTAGAGGGGACCGAGGGGGCAATCAGCCCCAGCATTTT
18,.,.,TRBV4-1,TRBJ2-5,CASSQDIRKGSVQETQYF,TGCGCCAGCAGCCAAGACATCCGGAAGGGGTCGGTACAAGAGACCCAGTACTTC
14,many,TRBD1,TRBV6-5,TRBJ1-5,CASSYRQGRQPQHF,TGTGCCAGCAGTTACCGACAGGGGCGGCAGCCCCAGCATTTT
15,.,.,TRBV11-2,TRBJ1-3,CASSLLGFIGNTIYF,TGTGCCAGCAGCTTATTGGGGTTCATTGGAAACACCATATATTTT
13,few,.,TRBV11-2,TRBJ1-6,CASSTLGESPLHF,TGTGCCAGCAGCACTCTAGGAGAGTCACCCCTCCACTTT
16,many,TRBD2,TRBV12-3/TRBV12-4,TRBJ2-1,CASTRGGEGRFNEQFF,TGTGCCAGCACCCGGGGGGGAGAGGGACGGTTCAATGAGCAGTTCTTC
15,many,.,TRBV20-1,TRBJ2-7,CSAREGSGTSYEQYF,TGCAGTGCTAGAGAGGGTAGCGGTACCTCCTACGAGCAGTACTTC
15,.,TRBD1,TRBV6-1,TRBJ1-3,CASSADRVSGNTIYF,TGTGCCAGCAGCGCAGACAGGGTATCGGGAAACACCATATATTTT
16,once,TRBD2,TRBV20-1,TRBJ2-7,CSARDRGSGRSYEQYF,TGCAGTGCTAGAGATCGAGGTAGCGGGAGAAGTTACGAGCAGTACTTC
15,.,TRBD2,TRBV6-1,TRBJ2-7,CASSPGMTSGYEQYF,TGTGCCAGCAGTCCTGGGATGACTAGCGGCTACGAGCAGTACTTC
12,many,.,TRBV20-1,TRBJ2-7,CSARASSYEQYF,TGCAGTGCTAGAGCCTCCTCCTACGAGCAGTACTTC
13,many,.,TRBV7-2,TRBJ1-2,CASSQGVVGGYTF,TGTGCCAGCAGCCAAGGGGTTGTCGGTGGCTACACCTTC
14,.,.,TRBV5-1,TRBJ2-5,CASSLSGQAETQYF,TGCGCCAGCAGCTTGTCAGGTCAAGCAGAGACCCAGTACTTC
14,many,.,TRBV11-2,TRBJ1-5,CASSKTPSNQPQHF,TGTGCCAGCAGCAAGACCCCTAGCAATCAGCCCCAGCATTTT
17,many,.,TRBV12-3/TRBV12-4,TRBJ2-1,CASSPKRDRYLQKWQFF,TGTGCCAGCAGTCCGAAAAGGGACCGCTATCTCCAAAAGTGGCAGTTCTTC
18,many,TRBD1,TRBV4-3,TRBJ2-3,CASSQDSSGTGSTDTQYF,TGCGCCAGCAGCCAAGACTCCTCCGGGACAGGGTCAACCGATACGCAGTATTTT
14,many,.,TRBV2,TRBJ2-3,CATTRDFSTDTQYF,TGTGCCACGACCCGGGACTTTAGCACAGATACGCAGTATTTT
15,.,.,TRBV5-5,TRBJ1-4,CASSLNPEAGEKLFF,TGTGCCAGCAGCTTGAATCCGGAGGCCGGTGAAAAACTGTTTTTT
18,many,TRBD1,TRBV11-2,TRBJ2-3,CASSLALPTGGETDTQYF,TGTGCCAGCAGCTTAGCCCTCCCGACAGGGGGCGAGACAGATACGCAGTATTTT
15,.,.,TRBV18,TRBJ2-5,CASSPLGQVRETQYF,TGTGCCAGCTCACCACTCGGGCAGGTCCGAGAGACCCAGTACTTC
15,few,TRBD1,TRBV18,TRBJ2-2,CASSPNTQGTGELFF,TGTGCCAGCTCACCAAACACACAGGGGACCGGGGAGCTGTTTTTT
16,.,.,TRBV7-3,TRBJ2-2,CASSLQGIINTGELFF,TGTGCCAGCAGCTTACAGGGGATAATTAACACCGGGGAGCTGTTTTTT
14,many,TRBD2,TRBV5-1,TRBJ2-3,CASSISGGSDTQYF,TGCGCCAGCAGTATTAGCGGGGGTTCAGATACGCAGTATTTT
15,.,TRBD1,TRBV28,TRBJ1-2,CASTPPSRGPHGYTF,TGTGCCAGCACCCCCCCAAGCAGGGGGCCCCATGGCTACACCTTC
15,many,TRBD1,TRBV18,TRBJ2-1,CASSPPTGNRGEQFF,TGTGCCAGCTCACCACCGACAGGGAATCGGGGTGAGCAGTTCTTC
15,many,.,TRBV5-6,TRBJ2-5,CASSLALTGQETQYF,TGTGCCAGCAGCTTGGCCTTGACAGGCCAAGAGACCCAGTACTTC
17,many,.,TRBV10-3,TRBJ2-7,CAISESMSGKHSYEQYF,TGTGCCATCAGTGAGTCGATGTCGGGGAAGCACTCCTACGAGCAGTACTTC
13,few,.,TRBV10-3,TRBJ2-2,CAIKGANTGELFF,TGTGCCATAAAGGGAGCGAACACCGGGGAGCTGTTTTTT
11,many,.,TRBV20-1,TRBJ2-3,CSAAQGNTQYF,TGCAGTGCTGCTCAGGGGAATACGCAGTATTTT
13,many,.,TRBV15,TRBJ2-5,CATSGAQAETQYF,TGTGCCACCAGCGGGGCGCAGGCGGAGACCCAGTACTTC
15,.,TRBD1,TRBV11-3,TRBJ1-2,CASSLVPGQADGYTF,TGTGCCAGCAGCTTAGTCCCGGGACAGGCTGATGGCTACACCTTC
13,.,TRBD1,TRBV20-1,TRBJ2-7,CSASQGAGYEQYF,TGCAGTGCTTCACAGGGGGCAGGGTACGAGCAGTACTTC
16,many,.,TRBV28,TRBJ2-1,CASSLSQGLSYNEQFF,TGTGCCAGCAGCCTCTCTCAGGGGCTCTCCTACAATGAGCAGTTCTTC
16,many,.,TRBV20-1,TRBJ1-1,CSASPGQSNPGAEAFF,TGCAGTGCTAGTCCCGGACAGTCAAACCCAGGGGCTGAAGCTTTCTTT
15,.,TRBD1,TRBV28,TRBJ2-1,CASRGTGVPYNEQFF,TGTGCCAGCAGAGGGACAGGGGTCCCCTACAATGAGCAGTTCTTC
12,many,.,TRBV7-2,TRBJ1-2,CASSPGFPGYTF,TGTGCCAGCAGCCCAGGGTTTCCTGGCTACACCTTC
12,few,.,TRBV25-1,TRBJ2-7,CASSEGPLEQYF,TGTGCCAGCAGTGAGGGACCCCTCGAGCAGTACTTC
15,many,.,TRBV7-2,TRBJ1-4,CASSSLGLPNEKLFF,TGTGCCAGCAGCTCCCTCGGACTACCTAATGAAAAACTGTTTTTT
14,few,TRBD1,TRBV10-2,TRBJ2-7,CASIKGTGLYEQYF,TGCGCCAGCATAAAGGGGACAGGCCTCTACGAGCAGTACTTC